This TCR beta chain originates from a study of blood T cell repertoires in COVID-19. Turning to the study itself: Material from acute and convalescent COVID-19 was sourced from the United States, Italy and Spain. PBMCs, B-cell-depleted T cells, or T cells were the source of the cDNA or gDNA that made up the material.

In the original analysis: Cell counts per sample came from amplifying reference gene primers. Measured with immunoSEQ multiplex PCR; TCRdb has only the in-frame clones, and not every one. The DNA was the basis for D and trimming; V, J and clone size are from that table. In the table there are about 230,000 clones, 70% to 90% of which are singletons. Trimming took 0 bases from V and 2 from J; bases not matched to a gene: 4. CDR3 length: 16 amino acids. The germline gives CDR1 MGHRA, CDR2 YSYEKL. This sequence originates from a woman aged 18-29 years who had recovered from COVID-19. This sequence joins TRBV4-1 and TRBJ2-1, with 7 bases matching TRBD2. The sequenced sample was peripheral blood. Here the CDR3 DNA reads TGCGCCAGCAGCCAAGATGGGGAGGGACCCTACAATGAGCAGTTCTTC. Translated: CASSQDGEGPYNEQFF.